This section outlines one T cell receptor (beta chain) sequence together with its context. These data belong to a study of blood T cell repertoires in COVID-19. Assay used: immunoSEQ multiplex PCR; TCRdb lists only in-frame clones, some missing. This sample carries fewer than 250,000 clones, roughly 84% of them seen once, and the ten largest clones take 5.5% to 7.5%. The CDR3 extends over 11 amino acids. Germline-derived CDR1 and CDR2 are SQVTM and ANQGSEA. Trimming shortened V by 4 bases and J by 8 bases, and 8 bases separated the two germline ends. V and J are TRBV29-1 and TRBJ2-2; D gene unclear. The specimen sequenced was PBMCs or T cells enriched from blood (not recorded which). The receptor was isolated from a woman aged 40-49 years who had recovered from COVID-19. Written as DNA, the CDR3 is TGCAGCGTTGGAAACTTTGGGGAGCTGTTTTTT. Translating it yields CSVGNFGELFF.